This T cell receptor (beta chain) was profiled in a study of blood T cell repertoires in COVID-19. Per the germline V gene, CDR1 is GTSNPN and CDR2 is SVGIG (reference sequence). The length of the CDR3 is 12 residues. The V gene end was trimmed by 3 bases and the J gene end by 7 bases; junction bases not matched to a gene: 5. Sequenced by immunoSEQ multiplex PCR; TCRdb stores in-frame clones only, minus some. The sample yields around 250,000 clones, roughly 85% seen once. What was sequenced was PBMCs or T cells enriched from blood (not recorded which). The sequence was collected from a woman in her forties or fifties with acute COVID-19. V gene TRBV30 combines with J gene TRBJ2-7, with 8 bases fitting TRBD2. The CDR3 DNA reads TGTGCCTGGAGCCAAGCGGGGGCTGAGCAGTACTTC. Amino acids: CAWSQAGAEQYF.